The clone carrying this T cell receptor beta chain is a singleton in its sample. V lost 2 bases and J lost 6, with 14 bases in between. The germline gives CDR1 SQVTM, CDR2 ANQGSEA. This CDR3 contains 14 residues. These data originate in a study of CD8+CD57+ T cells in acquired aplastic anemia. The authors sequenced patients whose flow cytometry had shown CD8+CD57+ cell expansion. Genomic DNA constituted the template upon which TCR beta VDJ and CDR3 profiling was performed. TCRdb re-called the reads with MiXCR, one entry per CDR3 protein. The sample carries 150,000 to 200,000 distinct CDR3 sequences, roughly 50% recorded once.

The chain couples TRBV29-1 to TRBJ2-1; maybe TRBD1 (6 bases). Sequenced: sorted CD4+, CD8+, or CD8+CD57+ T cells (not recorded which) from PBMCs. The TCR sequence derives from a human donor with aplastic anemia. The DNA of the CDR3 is TGCAGCGTTGAATCAGGGGATGGTATCAATGAGCAGTTCTTC. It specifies CSVESGDGINEQFF.